The T cell receptor (beta chain) under discussion was sequenced for a study of OX40 agonist ivuxolimab in advanced cancers. Study overall: With a range of roughly 23 to 85, age averaged approximately 60 years, and 70% to 85% were male.

This CDR3 comprises 15 residues. Looked up from germline, CDR1 is LNHDA and CDR2 is SQIVND (reference sequence). Trimming shortened V by 3 bases and J by 6 bases, and 12 bases separated the two germline ends. Some clones are missing from TCRdb's copy, which holds only in-frame ones; the method was immunoSEQ multiplex PCR. The sample has 75,000 to 100,000 clones, approximately 80% seen once. The material sequenced was CD4+ or CD8+ T cells sorted from blood, taken in a trial of the OX40 agonist ivuxolimab. The chain joins TRBV19 to TRBJ1-6; TRBD1 might be the D (5 bases). The origin of this receptor is an adult with an advanced solid tumor such as melanoma, head and neck, liver or kidney cancer. In DNA, the CDR3 is TGTGCCAGTAGTATCTGGGGAAGGGGTAATTCACCCCTCCACTTT. Encoded protein: CASSIWGRGNSPLHF. Filled out from reference TRBV19 and TRBJ1-6, the complete variable domain reads DGGITQSPKYLFRKEGQNVTLSCEQNLNHDAMYWYRQDPGQGLRLIYYSQIVNDFQKGDIAEGYSVSREKKESFPLTVTSAQKNPTAFYLCASSIWGRGNSPLHFGNGTRLTVT.